Here is one TCR beta chain with its context. The antigen remains undetermined. A sample-barcoded 5' primer and a J-beta primer mix were used in a second PCR of about 6 to 11 cycles. TCRdb reprocessed the 5' RACE reads with MiXCR, giving one entry per CDR3 protein. The data hold fewer than 2,000,000 distinct CDR3 sequences, with 34% observed a single time. These data come from a study of blood T cells in healthy people across ages. The study, taken as a whole, reports: The authors considered diversity estimates from one million T cells to be underestimates.

Russia was home to the donors, healthy Caucasian individuals aged about 6 to 90. The sample was blood. The sequence was collected from a woman aged 25 to 39 in good health.

CDR3 sequence: CSAPFSGFDTEAFF. In DNA, the CDR3 is TGCAGTGCTCCTTTCAGTGGGTTCGACACTGAAGCTTTCTTT. The genes are TRBV20-1 and TRBJ1-1; D is unclear. Germline assignment: CDR1 DFQATT and CDR2 SNEGSKA (reference sequence). This CDR3 spans 14 amino acids. V was trimmed by 5 bases and J by 3 bases, leaving 16 bases between them.